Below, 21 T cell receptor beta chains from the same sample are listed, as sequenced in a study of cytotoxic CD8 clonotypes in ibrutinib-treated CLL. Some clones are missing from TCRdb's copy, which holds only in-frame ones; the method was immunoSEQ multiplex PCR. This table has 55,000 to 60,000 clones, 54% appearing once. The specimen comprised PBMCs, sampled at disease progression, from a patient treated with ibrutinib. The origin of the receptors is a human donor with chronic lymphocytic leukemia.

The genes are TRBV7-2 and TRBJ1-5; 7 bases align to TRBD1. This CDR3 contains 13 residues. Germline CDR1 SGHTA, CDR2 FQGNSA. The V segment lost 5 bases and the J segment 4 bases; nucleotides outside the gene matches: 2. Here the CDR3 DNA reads TGTGCCAGCAGCCCGACAGGGAATCAGCCCCAGCATTTT. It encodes CASSPTGNQPQHF.

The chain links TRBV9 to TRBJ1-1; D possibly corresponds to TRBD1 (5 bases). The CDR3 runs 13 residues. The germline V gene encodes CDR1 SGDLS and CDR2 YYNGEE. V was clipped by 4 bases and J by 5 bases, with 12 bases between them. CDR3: CASSPLGATEAFF. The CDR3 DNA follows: TGTGCCAGCAGCCCCCTCGGGGCAACTGAAGCTTTCTTT.

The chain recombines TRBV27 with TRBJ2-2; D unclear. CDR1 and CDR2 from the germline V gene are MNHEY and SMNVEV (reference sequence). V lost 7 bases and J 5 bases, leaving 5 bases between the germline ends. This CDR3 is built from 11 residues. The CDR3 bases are TGTGCCAGCACCGATACCGGGGAGCTGTTTTTT. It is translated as CASTDTGELFF.

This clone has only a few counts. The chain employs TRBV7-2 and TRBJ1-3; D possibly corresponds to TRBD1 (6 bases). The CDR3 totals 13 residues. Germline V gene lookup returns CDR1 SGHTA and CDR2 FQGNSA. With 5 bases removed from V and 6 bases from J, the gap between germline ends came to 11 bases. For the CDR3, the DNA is TGTGCCAGCAGCCACGGACAGTTAAACACCATATATTTT. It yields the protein CASSHGQLNTIYF.

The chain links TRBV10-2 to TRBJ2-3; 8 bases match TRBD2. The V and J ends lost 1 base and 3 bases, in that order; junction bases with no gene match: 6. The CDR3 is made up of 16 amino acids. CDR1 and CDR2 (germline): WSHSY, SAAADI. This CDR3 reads CASSEWVAGKTDTQYF. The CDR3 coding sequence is TGCGCCAGCAGTGAGTGGGTAGCGGGGAAGACAGATACGCAGTATTTT.

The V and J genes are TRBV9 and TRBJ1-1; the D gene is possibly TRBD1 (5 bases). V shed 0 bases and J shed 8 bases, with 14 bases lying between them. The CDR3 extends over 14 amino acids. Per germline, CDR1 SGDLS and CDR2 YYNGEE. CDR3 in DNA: TGTGCCAGCAGCGTAGAAGTCGGGGCTCTCGAAGCTTTCTTT. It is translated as CASSVEVGALEAFF.

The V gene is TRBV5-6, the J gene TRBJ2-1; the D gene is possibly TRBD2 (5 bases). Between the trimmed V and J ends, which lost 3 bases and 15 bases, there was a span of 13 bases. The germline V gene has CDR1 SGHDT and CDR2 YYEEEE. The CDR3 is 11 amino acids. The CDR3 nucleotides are TGTGCCAGCAGCTATACTAGTGGTGCGTTCTTC. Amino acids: CASSYTSGAFF.

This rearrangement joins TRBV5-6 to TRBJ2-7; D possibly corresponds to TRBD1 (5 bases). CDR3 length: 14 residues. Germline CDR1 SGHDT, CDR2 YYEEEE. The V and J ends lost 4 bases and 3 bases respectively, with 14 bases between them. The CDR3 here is CASSKPSGIYEQYF. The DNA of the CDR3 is TGTGCCAGCAGCAAACCGTCAGGGATCTACGAGCAGTACTTC.

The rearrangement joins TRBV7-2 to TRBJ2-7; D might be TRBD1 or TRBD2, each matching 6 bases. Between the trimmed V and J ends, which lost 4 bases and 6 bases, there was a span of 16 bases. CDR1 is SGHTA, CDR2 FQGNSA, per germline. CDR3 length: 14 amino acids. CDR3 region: CASSSHGTGAEQYF. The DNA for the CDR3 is TGTGCCAGCAGCTCCCACGGAACGGGGGCCGAGCAGTACTTC.

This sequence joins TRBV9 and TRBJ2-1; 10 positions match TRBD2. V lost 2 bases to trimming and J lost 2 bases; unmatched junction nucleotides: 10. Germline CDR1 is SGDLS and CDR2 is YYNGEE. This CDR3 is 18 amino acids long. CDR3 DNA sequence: TGTGCCAGCAGCGTTGGCAGCGGGAGGGCCGTTACCTACAATGAGCAGTTCTTC. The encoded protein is CASSVGSGRAVTYNEQFF.

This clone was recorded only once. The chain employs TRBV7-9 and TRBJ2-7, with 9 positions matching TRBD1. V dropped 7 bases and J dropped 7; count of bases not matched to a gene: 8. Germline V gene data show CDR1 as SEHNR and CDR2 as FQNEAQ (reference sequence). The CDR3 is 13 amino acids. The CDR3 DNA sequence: TGTGCCAGCAACCTACAGGGGGCGGAAGAGCAGTACTTC. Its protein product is CASNLQGAEEQYF.

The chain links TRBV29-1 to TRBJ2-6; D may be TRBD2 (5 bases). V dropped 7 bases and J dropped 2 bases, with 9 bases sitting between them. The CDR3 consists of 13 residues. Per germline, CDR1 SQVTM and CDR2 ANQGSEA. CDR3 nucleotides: TGCAGCGCCGGGGAGACTGGGGCCAACGTCCTGACTTTC. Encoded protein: CSAGETGANVLTF. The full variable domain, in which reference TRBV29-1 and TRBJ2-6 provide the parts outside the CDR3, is SAVISQKPSRDICQRGTSLTIQCQVDSQVTMMFWYRQQPGQSLTLIATANQGSEATYESGFVIDKFPISRPNLTFSTLTVSNMSPEDSSIYLCSAGETGANVLTFGAGSRLTVL.

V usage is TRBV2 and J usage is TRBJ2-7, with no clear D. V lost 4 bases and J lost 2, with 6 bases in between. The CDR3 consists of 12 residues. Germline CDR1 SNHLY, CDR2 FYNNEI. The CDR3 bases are TGTGCCAGCAGTGCAACAGCCTACGAGCAGTACTTC. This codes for CASSATAYEQYF.

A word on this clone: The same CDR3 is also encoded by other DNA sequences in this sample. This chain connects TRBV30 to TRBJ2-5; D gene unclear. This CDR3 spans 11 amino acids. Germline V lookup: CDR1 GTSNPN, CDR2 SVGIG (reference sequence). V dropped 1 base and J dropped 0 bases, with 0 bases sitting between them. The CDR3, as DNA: TGTGCCTGGAGTGACCAAGAGACCCAGTACTTC. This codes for CAWSDQETQYF. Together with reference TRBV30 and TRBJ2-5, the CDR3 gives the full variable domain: SQTIHQWPATLVQPVGSPLSLECTVEGTSNPNLYWYRQAAGRGLQLLFYSVGIGQISSEVPQNLSASRPQDRQFILSSKKLLLSDSGFYLCAWSDQETQYFGPGTRLLVL.

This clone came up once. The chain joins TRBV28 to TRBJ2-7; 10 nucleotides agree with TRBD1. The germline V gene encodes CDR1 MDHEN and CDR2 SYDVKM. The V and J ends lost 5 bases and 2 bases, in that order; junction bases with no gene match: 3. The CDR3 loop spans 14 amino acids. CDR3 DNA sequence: TGTGCCAGCAGTGTGGGGACAGGGGCCTACGAGCAGTACTTC. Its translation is CASSVGTGAYEQYF.

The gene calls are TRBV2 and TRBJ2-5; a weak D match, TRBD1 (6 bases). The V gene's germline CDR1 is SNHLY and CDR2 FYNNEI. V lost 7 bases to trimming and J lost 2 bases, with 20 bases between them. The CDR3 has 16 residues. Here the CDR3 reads CASKYGQGTRQETQYF. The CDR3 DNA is TGTGCCAGCAAGTATGGGCAGGGGACGCGGCAAGAGACCCAGTACTTC.

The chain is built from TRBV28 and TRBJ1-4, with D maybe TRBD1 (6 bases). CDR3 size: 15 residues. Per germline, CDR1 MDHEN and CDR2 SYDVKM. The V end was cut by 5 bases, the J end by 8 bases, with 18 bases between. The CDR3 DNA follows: TGTGCCAGCAGTGGAACAGGGCCAGCGGGGGAAAAACTGTTTTTT. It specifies CASSGTGPAGEKLFF.

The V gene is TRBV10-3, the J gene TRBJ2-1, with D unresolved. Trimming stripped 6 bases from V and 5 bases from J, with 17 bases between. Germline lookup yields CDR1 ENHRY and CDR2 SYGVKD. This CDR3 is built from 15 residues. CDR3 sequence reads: CAIRPPGGRNNEQFF. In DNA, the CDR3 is TGTGCCATCAGGCCCCCCGGCGGAAGGAACAATGAGCAGTTCTTC.

CDR3 in amino acids: CASSYIGTASQYF. The CDR3 DNA reads TGTGCCAGCAGTTACATCGGGACAGCGTCCCAGTACTTC. The gene calls are TRBV6-5 and TRBJ2-5; 7 positions agree with TRBD1. CDR3 length: 13 residues. J lost 9 bases, V lost 2 bases, and 6 bases had no gene match. Germline-derived CDR1 and CDR2 are MNHEY and SVGAGI.

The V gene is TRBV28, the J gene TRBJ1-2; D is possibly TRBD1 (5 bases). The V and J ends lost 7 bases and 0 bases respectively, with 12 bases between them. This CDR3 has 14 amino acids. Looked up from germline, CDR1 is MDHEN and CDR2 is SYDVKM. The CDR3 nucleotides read TGTGCCAGCACCGGGGGACTAGCTAACTATGGCTACACCTTC. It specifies CASTGGLANYGYTF.

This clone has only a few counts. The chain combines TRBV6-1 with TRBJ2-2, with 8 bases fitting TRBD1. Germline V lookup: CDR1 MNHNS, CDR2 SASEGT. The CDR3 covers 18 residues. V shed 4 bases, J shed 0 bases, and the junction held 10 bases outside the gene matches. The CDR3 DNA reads TGTGCCAGCAGTGCCAAGGGGTCGGGACAGGCGAACACCGGGGAGCTGTTTTTT. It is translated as CASSAKGSGQANTGELFF.